The 19 T cell receptor beta chains below come from one sample, sequenced in a study of cytomegalovirus exposure and HLA in healthy donors. With 60 Vbeta and 13 Jbeta primers, the PCR was carried out. The table came from immunoSEQ multiplex PCR; TCRdb's copy has only in-frame clones and leaves some out. Counted here are under 200,000 clones, 60% to 85% occurring once; the ten biggest clones make up roughly 1.4%. Sequencing was done on a sample of PBMCs. The receptors were sampled from a woman aged 25 to 39 in good health and CMV-seronegative.

CDR3 DNA: TGTGCCAGCTCACCGCTTCGGCCAGGAGGGCTCACTGAAGCTTTCTTT. This sequence encodes CASSPLRPGGLTEAFF. The rearrangement joins TRBV18 to TRBJ1-1; D is unresolved. CDR1 and CDR2 from the germline V gene are KGHSH and LQKENI. Trimming removed 3 bases at V and 4 bases at J, with 18 bases between. The CDR3 has 16 amino acids.

The chain couples TRBV18 to TRBJ2-7; D gene unclear. The V and J ends lost 0 bases and 4 bases respectively, with 7 bases between them. The CDR3 is 13 amino acids. CDR1 and CDR2 from the germline V gene are KGHSH and LQKENI. The CDR3 nucleotides are TGTGCCAGCTCACCACCTAACAGTTACGAGCAGTACTTC. This translates into CASSPPNSYEQYF.

The chain links TRBV30 to TRBJ1-4; D may be TRBD1 (5 bases). The V gene lost 0 bases and the J gene lost 11 bases, with 10 bases spanning the gap. The CDR3 spans 12 residues. The V gene's germline CDR1 is GTSNPN and CDR2 SVGIG (reference sequence). The DNA for the CDR3 is TGTGCCTGGAGTGTATCGGACACCAAACTGTTTTTT. Its protein product is CAWSVSDTKLFF.

V gene TRBV28 combines with J gene TRBJ2-1, with 12 bases aligning to TRBD2. The J segment lost 10 bases and the V segment lost 2 bases, leaving 6 bases of the junction unmatched. The CDR3 extends over 15 amino acids. The germline gives CDR1 MDHEN, CDR2 SYDVKM. The CDR3 DNA reads TGTGCCAGCAGTTTAAGACTAGCGGGGGTCGAGGAGCAGTTCTTC. Translated: CASSLRLAGVEEQFF. The entire variable domain, with the rest obtained from reference TRBV28 and TRBJ2-1, is as follows: DVKVTQSSRYLVKRTGEKVFLECVQDMDHENMFWYRQDPGLGLRLIYFSYDVKMKEKGDIPEGYSVSREKKERFSLILESASTNQTSMYLCASSLRLAGVEEQFFGPGTRLTVL.

The gene calls are TRBV5-1 and TRBJ1-1, with D possibly matching TRBD1 (6 bases). Trimming stripped 1 base from V and 1 base from J, with 11 bases between. Germline-derived CDR1 and CDR2 are SGHRS and YFSETQ. This CDR3 region has 15 residues. The CDR3 is CASSLQAGANTEAFF. CDR3 coding DNA: TGCGCCAGCAGCTTGCAGGCGGGGGCGAACACTGAAGCTTTCTTT.

This clone has only a few counts. This chain links TRBV28 with TRBJ1-1; D is perhaps TRBD1 (5 bases). The V end was cut by 8 bases, the J end by 0 bases, with 10 bases between. Germline V lookup: CDR1 MDHEN, CDR2 SYDVKM. This CDR3 has 13 amino acids. CDR3 sequence: CASQGRMNTEAFF. DNA of the CDR3: TGTGCCAGCCAGGGCAGGATGAACACTGAAGCTTTCTTT. Looking up the rest from reference TRBV28 and TRBJ1-1 gives the full variable domain: DVKVTQSSRYLVKRTGEKVFLECVQDMDHENMFWYRQDPGLGLRLIYFSYDVKMKEKGDIPEGYSVSREKKERFSLILESASTNQTSMYLCASQGRMNTEAFFGQGTRLTVV.

The chain combines TRBV25-1 with TRBJ2-5; 10 positions match TRBD2. The V and J ends lost 6 bases and 5 bases, in that order; junction bases with no gene match: 15. Per germline, CDR1 MGHDK and CDR2 SYGVNS. CDR3 length: 17 residues. As DNA, the CDR3 is TGTGCCAGCAGGAGGAGCGGGGGGGCCCTTAGCGTGGAGACCCAGTACTTC. Translating it yields CASRRSGGALSVETQYF. Filled out from reference TRBV25-1 and TRBJ2-5, the complete variable domain reads EADIYQTPRYLVIGTGKKITLECSQTMGHDKMYWYQQDPGMELHLIHYSYGVNSTEKGDLSSESTVSRIRTEHFPLTLESARPSHTSQYLCASRRSGGALSVETQYFGPGTRLLVL.

This clone occurred a few times. The chain carries TRBV19 and TRBJ1-4, with a weak D call TRBD1 (6 bases). Germline values: CDR1 LNHDA, CDR2 SQIVND (reference sequence). V was shortened by 5 bases and J by 8 bases, with 18 bases between the two germline ends. The CDR3 covers 15 residues. The CDR3: CASSDTGSLGEKLFF. The CDR3, as DNA: TGTGCCAGTAGTGATACAGGGAGTTTGGGAGAAAAACTGTTTTTT. The full variable domain, completed using reference TRBV19 and TRBJ1-4, is DGGITQSPKYLFRKEGQNVTLSCEQNLNHDAMYWYRQDPGQGLRLIYYSQIVNDFQKGDIAEGYSVSREKKESFPLTVTSAQKNPTAFYLCASSDTGSLGEKLFFGSGTQLSVL.

The V gene is TRBV7-3, the J gene TRBJ2-5; 8 nucleotides agree with TRBD2. CDR3 length: 17 residues. Germline V gene data show CDR1 as SGHTA and CDR2 as FQGTGA. V lost 0 bases to trimming and J lost 5 bases; unmatched junction nucleotides: 11. CDR3 protein: CASSLTSGGPVRETQYF. CDR3 sequence (DNA): TGTGCCAGCAGCTTAACCAGCGGGGGACCCGTGCGGGAGACCCAGTACTTC.

V usage is TRBV6-5 and J usage is TRBJ1-6; D is unclear. This CDR3 has 14 amino acids. V was shortened by 0 bases and J by 9 bases, with 9 bases between the two germline ends. Germline V CDR1 and CDR2: MNHEY, SVGAGI. CDR3: CASSYSVFGSPLHF. CDR3 nucleotides: TGTGCCAGCAGTTACTCGGTGTTCGGTTCACCCCTCCACTTT.

The chain joins TRBV19 to TRBJ1-5, with D maybe TRBD1 (6 bases). V shed 5 bases and J shed 1 base, with 15 bases lying between them. CDR3 length: 16 residues. Germline CDR1 reads LNHDA; CDR2 reads SQIVND (reference sequence). As DNA, the CDR3 is TGTGCCAGTAGTTTTTACGGACAGCCGAGCAATCAGCCCCAGCATTTT. This gives the protein CASSFYGQPSNQPQHF.

This chain links TRBV4-1 with TRBJ2-1; D perhaps matches TRBD2 (5 bases). Germline V gene data show CDR1 as MGHRA and CDR2 as YSYEKL. The V gene lost 0 bases and the J gene lost 9 bases, with 6 bases spanning the gap. This CDR3 is built from 12 residues. CDR3 in DNA: TGCGCCAGCAGCCAAGATGGACTTGAGCAGTTCTTC. Encoded protein: CASSQDGLEQFF.

The chain recombines TRBV5-1 with TRBJ2-1, with a tentative D call TRBD1 (5 bases). Germline loops: CDR1 SGHRS, CDR2 YFSETQ. The ends were cut back, 5 bases at V and 3 bases at J, with 6 bases in the middle. This CDR3 has 12 residues. The DNA for the CDR3 is TGCGCCAGCAGACAGGACTACAATGAGCAGTTCTTC. Its protein product is CASRQDYNEQFF. The whole variable domain, filled in from reference TRBV5-1 and TRBJ2-1, reads KAGVTQTPRYLIKTRGQQVTLSCSPISGHRSVSWYQQTPGQGLQFLFEYFSETQRNKGNFPGRFSGRQFSNSRSEMNVSTLELGDSALYLCASRQDYNEQFFGPGTRLTVL.

The genes are TRBV6-5 and TRBJ1-1, with D unclear. V was pared by 5 bases and J by 11 bases, with 18 bases between. Germline V lookup: CDR1 MNHEY, CDR2 SVGAGI. There are 13 residues in the CDR3. Written as DNA, the CDR3 is TGTGCCAGCAGTCGCCCGGACGGACTGAGGGCTTTCTTT. Its translation is CASSRPDGLRAFF.

In its sample, this clone was seen once. The chain uses TRBV23-1 and TRBJ1-3; TRBD1 agrees at 8 bases. TRBV23-1 is reported as an ORF; its role is uncertain. V trimming: 10 bases; J trimming: 12 bases; junction bases outside the gene matches: 11. The CDR3 is 12 residues long. The CDR3 sequence is CAITGGAFGIYF. The CDR3 region has the DNA TGCGCCATCACAGGGGGGGCCTTTGGCATATATTTT.

J is TRBJ1-2 and V is TRBV7-2, with 7 positions matching TRBD1. The length of the CDR3 is 14 residues. V shed 2 bases, J shed 3 bases, and the junction held 3 bases outside the gene matches. Germline V lookup: CDR1 SGHTA, CDR2 FQGNSA. The CDR3 nucleotides read TGTGCCAGCAGCTTAACAGGGGCCCACTATGGCTACACCTTC. Protein product: CASSLTGAHYGYTF.

The rearrangement joins TRBV2 to TRBJ1-6; tentative D call: TRBD1 (5 bases). V lost 8 bases, J lost 0 bases, and 11 bases lay in between. The germline V gene encodes CDR1 SNHLY and CDR2 FYNNEI. The CDR3 covers 15 residues. CDR3: CASGASSSYNSPLHF. For the CDR3, the DNA is TGTGCCAGCGGGGCTTCGAGCTCCTATAATTCACCCCTCCACTTT.

The chain carries TRBV7-6 and TRBJ2-7; the D gene is possibly TRBD2 (6 bases). CDR3 length: 15 residues. Deletions cut 1 base from V and 1 base from J, with 11 bases between. Germline lookup yields CDR1 SGHVS and CDR2 FNYEAQ. CDR3: CASSLGGVGSYEQYF. DNA of the CDR3: TGTGCCAGCAGCTTAGGGGGGGTGGGGTCCTACGAGCAGTACTTC.

The V call is TRBV27, the J call TRBJ2-7; TRBD1 is a possible D gene (5 bases). Trimming took off 2 bases at V and 1 base at J, with 9 bases between the two ends. This CDR3 region has 14 residues. Germline CDR1 MNHEY, CDR2 SMNVEV (reference sequence). In nucleotides, the CDR3 is TGTGCCAGCAGTTTAAGACAGCCTTCCTACGAGCAGTACTTC. It yields the protein CASSLRQPSYEQYF.